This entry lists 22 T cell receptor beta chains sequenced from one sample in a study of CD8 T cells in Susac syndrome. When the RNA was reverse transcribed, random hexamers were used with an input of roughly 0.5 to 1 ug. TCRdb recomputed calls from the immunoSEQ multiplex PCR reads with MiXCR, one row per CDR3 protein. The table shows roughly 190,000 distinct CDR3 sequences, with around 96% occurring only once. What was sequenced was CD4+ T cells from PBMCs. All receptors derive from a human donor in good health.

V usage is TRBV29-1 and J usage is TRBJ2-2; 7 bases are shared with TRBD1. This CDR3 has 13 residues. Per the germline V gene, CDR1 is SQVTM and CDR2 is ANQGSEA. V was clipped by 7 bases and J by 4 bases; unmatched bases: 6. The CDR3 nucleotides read TGCAGCGCGGTACAGGGGTTCACCGGGGAGCTGTTTTTT. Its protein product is CSAVQGFTGELFF.

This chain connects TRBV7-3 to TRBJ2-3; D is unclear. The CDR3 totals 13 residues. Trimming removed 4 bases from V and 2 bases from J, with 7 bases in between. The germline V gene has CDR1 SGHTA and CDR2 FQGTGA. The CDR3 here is CASSYTNTDTQYF. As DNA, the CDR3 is TGTGCCAGCAGCTACACTAACACAGATACGCAGTATTTT.

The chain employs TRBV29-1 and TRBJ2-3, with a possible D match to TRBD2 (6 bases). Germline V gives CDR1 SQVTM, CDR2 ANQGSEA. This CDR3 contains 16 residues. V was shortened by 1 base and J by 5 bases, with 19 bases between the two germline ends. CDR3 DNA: TGCAGCGTTGAAGGCCGACGGCGACTCGGGGGAGATACGCAGTATTTT. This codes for CSVEGRRRLGGDTQYF.

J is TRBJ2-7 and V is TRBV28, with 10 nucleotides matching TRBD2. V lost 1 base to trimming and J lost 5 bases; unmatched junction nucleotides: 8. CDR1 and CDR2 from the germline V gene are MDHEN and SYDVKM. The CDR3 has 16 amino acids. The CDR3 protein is CASSLLVAGGINEQYF. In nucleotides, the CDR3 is TGTGCCAGCAGTTTATTGGTAGCGGGAGGTATCAACGAGCAGTACTTC.

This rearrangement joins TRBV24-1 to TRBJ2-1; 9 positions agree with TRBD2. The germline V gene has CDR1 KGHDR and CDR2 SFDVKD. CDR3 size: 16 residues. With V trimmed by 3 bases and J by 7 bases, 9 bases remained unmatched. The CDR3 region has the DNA TGTGCCACCAGTGATAGGGGACTAGCTAAGCGGAATGAGCAGTTCTTC. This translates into CATSDRGLAKRNEQFF.

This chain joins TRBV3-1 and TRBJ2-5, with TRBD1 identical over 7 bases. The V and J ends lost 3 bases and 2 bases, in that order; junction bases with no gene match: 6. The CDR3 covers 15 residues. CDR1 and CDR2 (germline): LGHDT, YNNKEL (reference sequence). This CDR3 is CASSHRTGPQETQYF. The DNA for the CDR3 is TGTGCCAGCAGCCACAGGACAGGACCACAAGAGACCCAGTACTTC.

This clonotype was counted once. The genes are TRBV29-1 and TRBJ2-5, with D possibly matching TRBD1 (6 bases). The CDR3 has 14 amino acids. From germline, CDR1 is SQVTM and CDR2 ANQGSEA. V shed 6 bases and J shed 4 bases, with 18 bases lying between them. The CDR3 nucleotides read TGCAGCGTCCCCAGGGGTCCCCTGGGAGAGACCCAGTACTTC. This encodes CSVPRGPLGETQYF.

The CDR3 here is CASSLELNTEAFF. For the CDR3, the DNA is TGTGCCAGCAGTTTAGAGTTGAACACTGAAGCTTTCTTT. The V call is TRBV12-3 or TRBV12-4, the J call TRBJ1-1; D unclear. This CDR3 is built from 13 residues. V lost 1 base to trimming and J lost 0 bases, with 3 bases between them.

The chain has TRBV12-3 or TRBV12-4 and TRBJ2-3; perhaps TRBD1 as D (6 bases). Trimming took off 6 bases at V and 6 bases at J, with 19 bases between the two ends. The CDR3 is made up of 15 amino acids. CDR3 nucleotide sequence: TGTGCCAGCAGCCGGGATGACAGGACCGGGGATACGCAGTATTTT. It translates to CASSRDDRTGDTQYF.

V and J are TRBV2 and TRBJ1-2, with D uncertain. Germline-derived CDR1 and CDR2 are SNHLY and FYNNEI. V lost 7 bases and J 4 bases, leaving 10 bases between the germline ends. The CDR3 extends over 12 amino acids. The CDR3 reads CASILWIYGYTF. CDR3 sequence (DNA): TGTGCCAGCATCCTGTGGATCTATGGCTACACCTTC. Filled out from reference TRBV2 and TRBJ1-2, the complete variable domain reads EPEVTQTPSHQVTQMGQEVILRCVPISNHLYFYWYRQILGQKVEFLVSFYNNEISEKSEIFDDQFSVERPDGSNFTLKIRSTKLEDSAMYFCASILWIYGYTFGSGTRLTVV.

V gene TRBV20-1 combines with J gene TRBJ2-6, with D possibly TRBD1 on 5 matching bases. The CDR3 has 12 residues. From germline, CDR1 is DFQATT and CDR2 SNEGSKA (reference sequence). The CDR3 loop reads CSAGTGANVLTF. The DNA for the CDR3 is TGCAGCGCAGGGACTGGGGCCAACGTCCTGACTTTC.

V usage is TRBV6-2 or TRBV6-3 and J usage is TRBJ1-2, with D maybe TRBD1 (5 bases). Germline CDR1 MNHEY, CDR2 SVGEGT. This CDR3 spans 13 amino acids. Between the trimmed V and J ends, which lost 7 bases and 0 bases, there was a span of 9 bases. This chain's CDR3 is CASKRGTNYGYTF. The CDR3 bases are TGTGCCAGCAAAAGGGGAACTAACTATGGCTACACCTTC.

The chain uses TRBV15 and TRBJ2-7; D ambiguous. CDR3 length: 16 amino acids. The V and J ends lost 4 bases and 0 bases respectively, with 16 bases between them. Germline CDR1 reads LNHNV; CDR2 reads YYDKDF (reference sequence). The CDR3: CATSNPRTYSSYEQYF. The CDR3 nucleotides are TGTGCCACCAGCAACCCCCGGACCTACAGCTCCTACGAGCAGTACTTC.

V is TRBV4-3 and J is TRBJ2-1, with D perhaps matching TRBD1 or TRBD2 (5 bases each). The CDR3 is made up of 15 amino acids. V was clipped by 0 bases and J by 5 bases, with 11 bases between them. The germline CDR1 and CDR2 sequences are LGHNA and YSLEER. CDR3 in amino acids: CASSQDEGRHNEQFF. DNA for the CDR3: TGCGCCAGCAGCCAAGATGAGGGGCGGCACAATGAGCAGTTCTTC.

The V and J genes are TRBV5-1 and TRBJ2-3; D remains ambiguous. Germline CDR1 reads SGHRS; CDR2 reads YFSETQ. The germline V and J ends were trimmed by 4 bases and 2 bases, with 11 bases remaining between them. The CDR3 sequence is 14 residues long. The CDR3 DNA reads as TGCGCCAGCAGCCTTCAATACCTCACAGATACGCAGTATTTT. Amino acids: CASSLQYLTDTQYF.

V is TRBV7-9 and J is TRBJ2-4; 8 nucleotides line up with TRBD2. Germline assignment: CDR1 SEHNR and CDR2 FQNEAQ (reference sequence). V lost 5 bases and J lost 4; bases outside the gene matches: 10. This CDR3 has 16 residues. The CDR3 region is CASSLVSGIAKNIQYF. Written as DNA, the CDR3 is TGTGCCAGCAGCCTTGTTAGCGGGATCGCGAAAAACATTCAGTACTTC.

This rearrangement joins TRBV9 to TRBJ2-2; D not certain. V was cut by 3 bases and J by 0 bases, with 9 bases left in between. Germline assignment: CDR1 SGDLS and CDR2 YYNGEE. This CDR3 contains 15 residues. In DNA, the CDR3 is TGTGCCAGCAGCGGGGCGTTAGCGAACACCGGGGAGCTGTTTTTT. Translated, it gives CASSGALANTGELFF. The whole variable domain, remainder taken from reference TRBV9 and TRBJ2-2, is DSGVTQTPKHLITATGQRVTLRCSPRSGDLSVYWYQQSLDQGLQFLIQYYNGEERAKGNILERFSAQQFPDLHSELNLSSLELGDSALYFCASSGALANTGELFFGEGSRLTVL.

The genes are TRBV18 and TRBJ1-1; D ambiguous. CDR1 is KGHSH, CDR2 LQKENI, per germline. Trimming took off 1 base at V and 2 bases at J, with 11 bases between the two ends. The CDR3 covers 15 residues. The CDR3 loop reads CASSPLQPLNTEAFF. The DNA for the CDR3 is TGTGCCAGCTCACCACTTCAGCCGCTAAACACTGAAGCTTTCTTT.

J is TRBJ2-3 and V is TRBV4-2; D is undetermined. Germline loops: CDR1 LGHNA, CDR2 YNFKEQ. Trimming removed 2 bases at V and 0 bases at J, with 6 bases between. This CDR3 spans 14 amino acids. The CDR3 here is CASSQFGSTDTQYF. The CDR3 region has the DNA TGTGCCAGCAGCCAATTTGGTAGCACAGATACGCAGTATTTT.

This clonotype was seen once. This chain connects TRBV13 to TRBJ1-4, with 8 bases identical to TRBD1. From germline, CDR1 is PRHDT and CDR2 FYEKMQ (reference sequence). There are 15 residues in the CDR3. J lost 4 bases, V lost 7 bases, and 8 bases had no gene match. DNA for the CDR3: TGTGCCAGCAACTCCCGGACAGGGAGTAATGAAAAACTGTTTTTT. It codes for CASNSRTGSNEKLFF.

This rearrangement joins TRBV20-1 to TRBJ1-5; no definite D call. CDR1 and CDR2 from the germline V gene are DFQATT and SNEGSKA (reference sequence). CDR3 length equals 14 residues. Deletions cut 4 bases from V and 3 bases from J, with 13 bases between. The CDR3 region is CSAKKDGNNQPQHF. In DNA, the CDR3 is TGCAGTGCTAAAAAGGACGGCAACAATCAGCCCCAGCATTTT.

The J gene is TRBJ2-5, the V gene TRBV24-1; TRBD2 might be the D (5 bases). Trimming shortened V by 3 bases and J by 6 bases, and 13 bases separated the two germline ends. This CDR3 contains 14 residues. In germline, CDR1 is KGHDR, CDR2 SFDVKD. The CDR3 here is CATSDESEVQTQYF. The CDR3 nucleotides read TGTGCCACCAGTGATGAGTCGGAGGTCCAGACCCAGTACTTC.